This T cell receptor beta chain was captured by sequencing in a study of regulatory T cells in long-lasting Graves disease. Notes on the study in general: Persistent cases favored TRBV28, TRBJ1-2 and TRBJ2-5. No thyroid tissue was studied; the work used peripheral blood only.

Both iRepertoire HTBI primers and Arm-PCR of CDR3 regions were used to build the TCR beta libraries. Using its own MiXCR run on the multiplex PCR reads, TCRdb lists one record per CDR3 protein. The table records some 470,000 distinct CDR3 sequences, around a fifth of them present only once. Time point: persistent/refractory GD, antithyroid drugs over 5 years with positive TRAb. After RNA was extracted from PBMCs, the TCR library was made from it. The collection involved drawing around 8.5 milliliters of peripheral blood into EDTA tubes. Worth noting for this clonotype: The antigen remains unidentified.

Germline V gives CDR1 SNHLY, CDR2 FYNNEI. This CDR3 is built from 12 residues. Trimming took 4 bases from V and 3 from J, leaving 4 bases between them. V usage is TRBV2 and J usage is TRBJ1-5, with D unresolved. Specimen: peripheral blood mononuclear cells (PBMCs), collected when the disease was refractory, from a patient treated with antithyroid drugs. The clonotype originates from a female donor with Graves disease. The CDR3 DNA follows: TGTGCCAGCAGTGTTCCCAATCAGCCCCAGCATTTT. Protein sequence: CASSVPNQPQHF.